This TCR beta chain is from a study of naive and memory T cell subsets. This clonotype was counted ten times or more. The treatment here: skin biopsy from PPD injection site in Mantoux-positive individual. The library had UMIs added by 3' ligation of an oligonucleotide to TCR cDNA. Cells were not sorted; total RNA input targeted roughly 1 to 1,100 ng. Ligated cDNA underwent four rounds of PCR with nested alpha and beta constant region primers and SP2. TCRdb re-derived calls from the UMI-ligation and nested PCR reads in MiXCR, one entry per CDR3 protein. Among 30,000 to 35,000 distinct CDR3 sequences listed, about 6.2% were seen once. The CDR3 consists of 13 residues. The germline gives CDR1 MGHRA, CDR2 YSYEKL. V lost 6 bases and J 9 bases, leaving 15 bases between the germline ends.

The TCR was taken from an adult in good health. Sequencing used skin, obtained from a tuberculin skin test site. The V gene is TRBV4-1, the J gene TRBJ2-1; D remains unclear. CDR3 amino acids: CASSLEATAEQFF. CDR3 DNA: TGCGCCAGCAGTCTCGAGGCTACCGCTGAGCAGTTCTTC.